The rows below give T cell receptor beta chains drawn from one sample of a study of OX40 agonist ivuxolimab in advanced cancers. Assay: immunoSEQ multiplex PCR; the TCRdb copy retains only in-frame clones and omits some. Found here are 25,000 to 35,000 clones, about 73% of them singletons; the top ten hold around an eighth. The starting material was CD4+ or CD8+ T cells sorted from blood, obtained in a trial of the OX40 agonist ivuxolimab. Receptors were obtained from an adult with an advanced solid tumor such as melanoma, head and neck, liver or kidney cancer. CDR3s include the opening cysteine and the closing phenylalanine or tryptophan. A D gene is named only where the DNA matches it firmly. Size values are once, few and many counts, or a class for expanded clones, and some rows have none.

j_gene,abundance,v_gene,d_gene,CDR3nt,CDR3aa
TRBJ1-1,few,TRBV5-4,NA,TGTGCCAGCGGGGGTCAGAACACTGAAGCTTTCTTT,CASGGQNTEAFF
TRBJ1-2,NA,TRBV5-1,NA,TGCGCCAGCAGCTTGGGAGGGGAGTATGGCTACACCTTC,CASSLGGEYGYTF
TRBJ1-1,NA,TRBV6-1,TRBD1,TGTGCCAGCAGCTTAACAGGGGGGGAGACTGAAGCTTTCTTT,CASSLTGGETEAFF
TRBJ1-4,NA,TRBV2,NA,TGTGCCAGTTCACAGGGCCTTAATGAAAAACTGTTTTTT,CASSQGLNEKLFF
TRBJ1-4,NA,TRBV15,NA,TGTGCCACCAGCAGAGATTTGGGGACGGGTGAAAAACTGTTTTTT,CATSRDLGTGEKLFF
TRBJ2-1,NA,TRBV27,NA,TGTGCCAGCAGCCGTGGTTGGGGGGCCGAGAATGAGCAGTTCTTC,CASSRGWGAENEQFF
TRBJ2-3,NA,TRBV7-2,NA,TGTGCCAGCAGCTTAGGTGGCAGCCAACGCACAGATACGCAGTATTTT,CASSLGGSQRTDTQYF
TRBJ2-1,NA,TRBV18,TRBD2,TGTGCCAGCTCACCGGGGACTAACGCCTACAATGAGCAGTTCTTC,CASSPGTNAYNEQFF
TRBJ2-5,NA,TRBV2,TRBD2,TGTGCCAGCAGGGGACTAGCGGACAACCGATTGGGGGAGACCCAGTACTTC,CASRGLADNRLGETQYF
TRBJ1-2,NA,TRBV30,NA,TGTGCCTGGAGTTTAGGTGCGACAGCTAACTATGGCTACACCTTC,CAWSLGATANYGYTF
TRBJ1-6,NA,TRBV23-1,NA,TGCGCCAGCAGTCAAAGAACGAACAGTTCCTATAATTCACCCCTCCACTTT,CASSQRTNSSYNSPLHF
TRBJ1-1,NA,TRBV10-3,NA,TGTGCCATCAGTGAGCTGACTGAAGCTTTCTTT,CAISELTEAFF
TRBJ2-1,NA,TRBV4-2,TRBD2,TGTGCCAGCAGCCCCCTAGCGGGGCTGAACAATGAGCAGTTCTTC,CASSPLAGLNNEQFF
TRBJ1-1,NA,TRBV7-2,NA,TGTGCCAGCAGCTCGTGGGGGGACACTGAAGCTTTCTTT,CASSSWGDTEAFF
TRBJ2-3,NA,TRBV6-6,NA,TGTGCCAGAGGGGTAGGGGGGGGTCCAGATACGCAGTATTTT,CARGVGGGPDTQYF
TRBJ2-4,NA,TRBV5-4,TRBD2,TGTGCCAGCAGCCTTAGCGGGGGAGGGGACATTCAGTACTTC,CASSLSGGGDIQYF
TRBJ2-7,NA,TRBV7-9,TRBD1,TGTGCCAGCAGCTTAGAACAGGGGGCCTACGAGCAGTACTTC,CASSLEQGAYEQYF
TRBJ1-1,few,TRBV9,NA,TGTGCCAGCAGCGTAGTTATGTTGGACACTGAAGCTTTCTTT,CASSVVMLDTEAFF
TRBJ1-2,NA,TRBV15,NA,TGTGCCACCAGCATGGGGGGGAACTATGGCTACACCTTC,CATSMGGNYGYTF
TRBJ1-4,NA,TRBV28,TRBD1,TGTGCCAGCAGTTTACTAGGGGACAGTAATGAAAAACTGTTTTTT,CASSLLGDSNEKLFF
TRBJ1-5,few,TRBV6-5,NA,TGTGCCAGCAGCCTCAGGACACCCGATCAGCCCCAGCATTTT,CASSLRTPDQPQHF
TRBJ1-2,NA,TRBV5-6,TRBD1,TGTGCCAGCAGCTACAGGGGAGCTGGCTACACCTTC,CASSYRGAGYTF
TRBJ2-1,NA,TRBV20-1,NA,TGCAGTGCTAGTGGGTACAATGAGCAGTTCTTC,CSASGYNEQFF
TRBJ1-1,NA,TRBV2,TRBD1,TGTGCCAGCCTTGTAAGGGGGACAGGGAACACTGAAGCTTTCTTT,CASLVRGTGNTEAFF